The 20 T cell receptor beta chains below were found in one sample sequenced in a study of T cells in Graves' hyperthyroidism and ophthalmopathy. RNA transcripts were the template for amplifying TCR beta CDR3 regions. HTBI primers were the set used in a first-round RT-PCR of the TCR CDR3. Via MiXCR, TCRdb re-called the multiplex PCR reads, giving one row per CDR3 protein. The sample shows roughly 530,000 distinct CDR3 sequences, over 15% of them seen only once. Specimen: blood. These receptors came from a woman under 30 with Graves' ophthalmopathy.

The V call is TRBV7-2, the J call TRBJ2-5; a weak D match, TRBD2 (6 bases). The CDR3 spans 15 residues. V dropped 1 base and J dropped 5 bases, with 14 bases sitting between them. From germline, CDR1 is SGHTA and CDR2 FQGNSA. CDR3 in DNA: TGTGCCAGCAGCTTAGGAGGCGGGGTTGGGGAGACCCAGTACTTC. The encoded protein is CASSLGGGVGETQYF.

J is TRBJ1-2 and V is TRBV25-1, with TRBD1 matching over 7 bases. J gave up 4 bases and V 3 bases, and 2 bases lay outside the gene matches. There are 13 residues in the CDR3. Germline CDR1 is MGHDK and CDR2 is SYGVNS. The CDR3 DNA follows: TGTGCCAGCAGTGAGGGACAGCTCTATGGCTACACCTTC. This codes for CASSEGQLYGYTF.

Only one count was recorded for this clonotype. This sequence joins TRBV7-2 and TRBJ2-1; 10 nucleotides align to TRBD2. Germline V CDR1 and CDR2: SGHTA, FQGNSA. The ends lost 5 bases at V and 10 bases at J; junction bases unmatched: 2. The CDR3 has 12 residues. CDR3 in amino acids: CASSRTSGEQFF. CDR3 sequence (DNA): TGTGCCAGCAGCCGGACTAGCGGAGAGCAGTTCTTC.

The chain links TRBV28 to TRBJ1-2; unclear D gene. The CDR3 totals 13 residues. Deletions cut 3 bases from V and 4 bases from J, with 9 bases between. Per germline, CDR1 MDHEN and CDR2 SYDVKM. The CDR3 nucleotides are TGTGCCAGCAGTTTGCCAGCCAGCTATGGCTACACCTTC. It translates to CASSLPASYGYTF.

This clonotype was detected many times. This chain's CDR3 is CASSPDVSSYNEQFF. DNA for the CDR3: TGTGCCAGCAGTCCTGACGTCAGCTCCTACAATGAGCAGTTCTTC. The rearrangement joins TRBV28 to TRBJ2-1; D gene ambiguous. The germline V gene encodes CDR1 MDHEN and CDR2 SYDVKM. The CDR3 has 15 residues. V lost 5 bases and J lost 0, with 11 bases in between.

This clonotype was seen a few times. V is TRBV12-5 and J is TRBJ2-1; 8 bases align to TRBD2. The CDR3 is 15 amino acids. Germline V gene lookup returns CDR1 LGHNT and CDR2 FRNRAP. V lost 1 base and J lost 7; bases outside the gene matches: 6. The CDR3 DNA sequence: TGTGCTAGTGGTTTGGCCAGCGGGAGTTCAAATGAGCAGTTCTTC. Translation: CASGLASGSSNEQFF.

The V gene is TRBV11-2, the J gene TRBJ2-7; no clear D. The V end lost 2 bases, the J end lost 2 bases, and 10 bases lay between the germline ends. Germline values: CDR1 SGHAT, CDR2 FQNNGV. The CDR3 runs to 14 residues. CDR3 region: CASSLRASPYEQYF. For the CDR3, the DNA is TGTGCCAGCAGCTTACGGGCCTCCCCCTACGAGCAGTACTTC.

In its sample, this clonotype was seen many times. The J gene is TRBJ2-7, the V gene TRBV28, with a weak D call TRBD2 (7 bases). Trimming took 4 bases from V and 4 from J, leaving 17 bases between them. Germline CDR1 is MDHEN and CDR2 is SYDVKM. CDR3 size: 15 residues. CDR3 DNA sequence: TGTGCCAGCAGTTCCCCGGGGGGCCCAGCGTACGAGCAGTACTTC. It yields the protein CASSSPGGPAYEQYF.

This clonotype was recorded at least ten times. The rearrangement uses TRBV2 and TRBJ2-1, with 10 bases identical to TRBD2. Per the germline V gene, CDR1 is SNHLY and CDR2 is FYNNEI. This CDR3 has 15 residues. The J segment lost 4 bases and the V segment lost 3 bases, leaving 3 bases of the junction unmatched. CDR3 DNA: TGTGCCAGCAGTGATGGGACTAGCGTGTACAATGAGCAGTTCTTC. Translation: CASSDGTSVYNEQFF.

The table lists this clonotype with a count of one. This chain links TRBV3-1 with TRBJ2-5; the match to TRBD2 covers 11 bases. Germline values: CDR1 LGHDT, CDR2 YNNKEL (reference sequence). The length of the CDR3 is 16 residues. Losses at the gene ends were 5 bases for V and 5 bases for J; bases not matched to a gene: 10. The CDR3 here is CASSGERTSGSETQYF. The DNA of the CDR3 is TGTGCCAGCAGCGGAGAGCGCACTAGCGGGAGTGAGACCCAGTACTTC.

In its sample, this clonotype was seen many times. This chain connects TRBV7-8 to TRBJ2-1; either TRBD1 or TRBD2 may fit D (6 bases each). This CDR3 spans 16 amino acids. Germline CDR1 SGHVS, CDR2 FQNEAQ. The germline V and J ends were trimmed by 5 bases and 3 bases, with 17 bases remaining between them. CDR3: CASSRRSGEVYNEQFF. DNA for the CDR3: TGTGCCAGCAGCCGCAGATCAGGGGAGGTCTACAATGAGCAGTTCTTC. Combining the CDR3 with reference TRBV7-8 and TRBJ2-1 gives the whole variable domain GAGVSQSPRYKVAKRGQDVALRCDPISGHVSLFWYQQALGQGPEFLTYFQNEAQLDKSGLPSDRFFAERPEGSVSTLKIQRTQQEDSAVYLCASSRRSGEVYNEQFFGPGTRLTVL.

The table lists this clonotype with a few counts. The chain links TRBV20-1 to TRBJ2-5; D is unresolved. Trimming pared 2 bases from V and 4 bases from J, leaving 11 bases between. The CDR3 has 13 residues. The V gene's germline CDR1 is DFQATT and CDR2 SNEGSKA (reference sequence). The CDR3 reads CSARLPGRETQYF. The CDR3 coding sequence is TGCAGTGCTAGACTGCCAGGCCGAGAGACCCAGTACTTC.

The chain is built from TRBV4-1 and TRBJ1-1; the D gene is possibly TRBD1 (5 bases). Trimming removed 0 bases at V and 4 bases at J, with 15 bases between. CDR1 and CDR2 (germline): MGHRA, YSYEKL. The CDR3 totals 16 residues. CDR3 sequence reads: CASSQDQSGKSTEAFF. The CDR3 coding sequence is TGCGCCAGCAGCCAAGATCAGTCAGGGAAGAGCACTGAAGCTTTCTTT.

The table lists this clonotype with many counts. This chain links TRBV27 with TRBJ2-7; TRBD1 agrees at 9 bases. The CDR3 covers 13 residues. J lost 7 bases, V lost 4 bases, and 5 bases had no gene match. From germline, CDR1 is MNHEY and CDR2 SMNVEV (reference sequence). The CDR3 nucleotides read TGTGCCAGCAGTTCACAGGGGGCGTTGGAGCAGTACTTC. This codes for CASSSQGALEQYF.

For this clonotype: Given a much more abundant clone one base away, this may be a read error. The chain recombines TRBV11-2 with TRBJ2-1; 8 positions agree with TRBD1. Unmatched junction bases numbered 3, after V lost 5 bases and J lost 6 bases. The germline gives CDR1 SGHAT, CDR2 FQNNGV. CDR3 length: 13 residues. CDR3 coding DNA: TGTGCCAGCAGCGACAGGGGCTTCAATGAGCAGTTCTTC. Encoded protein: CASSDRGFNEQFF.

The V and J genes are TRBV4-1 and TRBJ2-1; D not certain. In germline, CDR1 is MGHRA, CDR2 YSYEKL. Trimming shortened V by 0 bases and J by 9 bases, and 0 bases separated the two germline ends. The CDR3 is 10 residues long. The CDR3 reads CASSQDEQFF. For the CDR3, the DNA is TGCGCCAGCAGCCAAGATGAGCAGTTCTTC.

This clonotype was picked up many times. The chain links TRBV7-9 to TRBJ2-3; no reliable D call. The CDR3 is 15 residues long. V was cut by 2 bases and J by 1 base, with 10 bases left in between. Germline CDR1 is SEHNR and CDR2 is FQNEAQ (reference sequence). As DNA, the CDR3 is TGTGCCAGCAGCTTAAACACTGGGGGCACAGATACGCAGTATTTT. Translating gives CASSLNTGGTDTQYF.

With regard to this clonotype: Mismatch with germline at one junction end may stem from a read error. This chain joins TRBV24-1 and TRBJ1-2; 7 nucleotides match TRBD1. CDR3 length: 13 residues. Germline values: CDR1 KGHDR, CDR2 SFDVKD. The CDR3 nucleotides are TGTGCCGCCAGTGACCTGACAGGGAATGGCTACACCTTC. Its translation: CAASDLTGNGYTF.

This clonotype came up many times. The CDR3 here is CASSLRKREVGNTIYF. The DNA for the CDR3 is TGTGCCAGCAGTTTAAGGAAGAGGGAAGTTGGAAACACCATATATTTT. V gene TRBV28 combines with J gene TRBJ1-3, with D unclear. Looked up from germline, CDR1 is MDHEN and CDR2 is SYDVKM. Trimming took off 2 bases at V and 3 bases at J, with 14 bases between the two ends. The CDR3 extends over 16 amino acids.

This clonotype was seen ten or more times. The gene calls are TRBV5-6 and TRBJ1-2; D unclear. V lost 3 bases to trimming and J lost 6 bases, with 9 bases between them. Germline V gene sequence: CDR1 SGHDT, CDR2 YYEEEE. The CDR3 covers 12 residues. CDR3: CASSSDGNGYTF. The DNA for the CDR3 is TGTGCCAGCAGCTCCGACGGGAATGGCTACACCTTC.